The entry below describes one TCR beta chain. Its antigen is as yet unknown. Unmatched junction bases numbered 6, after V lost 7 bases and J lost 1 base. Looked up from germline, CDR1 is SGHRS and CDR2 is YFSETQ. This CDR3 spans 14 amino acids. The record originates from a study of T cell responses to AZD1222 COVID-19 vaccine. Whole-study findings and limits: White British people made up most donors, females outnumbered males, and clonal diversity was possibly underestimated.

This table comes from immunoSEQ multiplex PCR, and its TCRdb copy is limited to in-frame clones, with some not included. The sample lists 150,000 to 200,000 clones; 88% were seen once. This clonotype was obtained from an adult who received the AZD1222 COVID-19 vaccine. V gene TRBV5-1 combines with J gene TRBJ2-3, with TRBD1 matching over 7 bases. The sample here was peripheral blood, taken 28 days after the second AZD1222 dose. The CDR3 spells CASSHGQGTDTQYF. The CDR3 nucleotides read TGCGCCAGCTCCCATGGACAGGGCACAGATACGCAGTATTTT.